The 31 T cell receptor beta chains reported below all come from one sample, sequenced in a study of cytomegalovirus exposure and HLA in healthy donors. In the PCR, 60 Vbeta and 13 Jbeta primers were used. Assay used: immunoSEQ multiplex PCR; TCRdb lists only in-frame clones, some missing. Of about 110,000 clones in the sample, approximately 70% are singletons; the top ten hold 0.87%. Sequenced input: PBMCs. These receptors all stem from a woman between 25 and 40 years old in good health and CMV-seronegative.

This chain links TRBV18 with TRBJ2-1; no firm D call. This CDR3 spans 13 amino acids. Per the germline V gene, CDR1 is KGHSH and CDR2 is LQKENI. Trimming removed 6 bases from V and 7 bases from J, with 13 bases in between. CDR3 DNA: TGTGCCAGCTCGCTCAACTCCCGGAATGAGCAGTTCTTC. Its translation: CASSLNSRNEQFF.

As DNA, the CDR3 is TGTGCCAGCAGCCCCCGGGACAGTCCCCCGAGGGAGCAGTACTTC. It codes for CASSPRDSPPREQYF. The chain links TRBV9 to TRBJ2-7, with 7 positions matching TRBD1. J was trimmed by 7 bases and V by 4 bases; bases with no gene match: 14. The CDR3 is made up of 15 amino acids. Germline CDR1 and CDR2: SGDLS and YYNGEE.

The J gene is TRBJ1-2, the V gene TRBV11-2, with D unclear. CDR1 is SGHAT, CDR2 FQNNGV, per germline. This CDR3 is built from 14 residues. The V end lost 3 bases, the J end lost 3 bases, and 11 bases lay between the germline ends. The CDR3 protein is CASSFLDGDYGYTF. The CDR3 DNA is TGTGCCAGCAGCTTTCTCGACGGAGACTATGGCTACACCTTC.

The chain is built from TRBV27 and TRBJ1-1, with no clear D. Germline V gene lookup returns CDR1 MNHEY and CDR2 SMNVEV (reference sequence). This CDR3 contains 14 residues. The germline V and J ends were trimmed by 2 bases and 4 bases, with 11 bases remaining between them. The DNA of the CDR3 is TGTGCCAGCAGTTTAGGGCCGAGCGGCACTGAAGCTTTCTTT. Its translation: CASSLGPSGTEAFF.

The chain combines TRBV18 with TRBJ1-1, with D hard to call. The germline V gene encodes CDR1 KGHSH and CDR2 LQKENI. Trimming removed 2 bases from V and 7 bases from J, with 14 bases in between. The CDR3 length is 14 residues. This CDR3 is CASSPEPTVSEAFF. The CDR3, as DNA: TGTGCCAGCTCACCAGAACCCACCGTGAGTGAAGCTTTCTTT. The whole variable domain, filled in from reference TRBV18 and TRBJ1-1, reads NAGVMQNPRHLVRRRGQEARLRCSPMKGHSHVYWYRQLPEEGLKFMVYLQKENIIDESGMPKERFSAEFPKEGPSILRIQQVVRGDSAAYFCASSPEPTVSEAFFGQGTRLTVV.

In this sample, this clone turned up a few times. The rearrangement uses TRBV5-1 and TRBJ1-5; TRBD1 aligns across 8 bases. J gave up 5 bases and V 0 bases, and 7 bases lay outside the gene matches. The CDR3 is 16 residues long. Germline CDR1 is SGHRS and CDR2 is YFSETQ. CDR3: CASSLAPGTGDQPQHF. The CDR3 region has the DNA TGCGCCAGCAGCTTGGCCCCAGGGACAGGTGATCAGCCCCAGCATTTT. Full variable domain (missing parts from reference TRBV5-1 and TRBJ1-5): KAGVTQTPRYLIKTRGQQVTLSCSPISGHRSVSWYQQTPGQGLQFLFEYFSETQRNKGNFPGRFSGRQFSNSRSEMNVSTLELGDSALYLCASSLAPGTGDQPQHFGDGTRLSIL.

This rearrangement joins TRBV7-3 to TRBJ2-1, with TRBD2 matching 7 bases. In germline, CDR1 is SGHTA, CDR2 FQGTGA. V lost 2 bases, J lost 6 bases, and 7 bases stayed unmatched. The CDR3 runs 15 residues. CDR3 loop: CASSLERLAVNEQFF. Written as DNA, the CDR3 is TGTGCCAGCAGCTTAGAACGGCTAGCGGTCAATGAGCAGTTCTTC.

The CDR3 sequence: CASRWRDSGANVLTF. The DNA for the CDR3 is TGTGCCAGTAGGTGGCGGGACTCTGGGGCCAACGTCCTGACTTTC. V usage is TRBV19 and J usage is TRBJ2-6; tentative D call: TRBD2 (6 bases). The germline V and J ends were trimmed by 6 bases and 0 bases, with 9 bases remaining between them. CDR3 length: 15 residues. Per the germline V gene, CDR1 is LNHDA and CDR2 is SQIVND (reference sequence). Filled out from reference TRBV19 and TRBJ2-6, the complete variable domain reads DGGITQSPKYLFRKEGQNVTLSCEQNLNHDAMYWYRQDPGQGLRLIYYSQIVNDFQKGDIAEGYSVSREKKESFPLTVTSAQKNPTAFYLCASRWRDSGANVLTFGAGSRLTVL.

The CDR3, as DNA: TGTGCCAGCAGCCTTAATAGGGGGACAGGAGGGTCCGGGTGGCGTGCTTTCTTT. This gives the protein CASSLNRGTGGSGWRAFF. This chain joins TRBV7-6 and TRBJ1-1; the match to TRBD1 covers 8 bases. Trimming at V came to 5 bases and at J to 11 bases, leaving 25 bases not matched to a gene. Germline assignment: CDR1 SGHVS and CDR2 FNYEAQ. This CDR3 has 18 residues.

The rearrangement joins TRBV7-2 to TRBJ1-5; 7 nucleotides match TRBD1. The V segment lost 5 bases and the J segment 1 base; nucleotides outside the gene matches: 14. Germline lookup yields CDR1 SGHTA and CDR2 FQGNSA. This CDR3 region has 18 residues. The CDR3 DNA sequence: TGTGCCAGCAGCCAAGACAGGGTCGGGGGCTTGAGCAATCAGCCCCAGCATTTT. It codes for CASSQDRVGGLSNQPQHF.

The chain recombines TRBV30 with TRBJ2-3; D is perhaps TRBD2 (6 bases). The CDR3 spans 14 residues. V lost 2 bases to trimming and J lost 0 bases, with 9 bases between them. The germline CDR1 and CDR2 sequences are GTSNPN and SVGIG (reference sequence). CDR3 in DNA: TGTGCCTGGAGTATCAGCGGGAGCACAGATACGCAGTATTTT. Translation gives CAWSISGSTDTQYF.

The chain employs TRBV6-6 and TRBJ1-1; the match to TRBD1 covers 8 bases. Trimming cost V 5 bases and J 3 bases; bases outside gene matches: 5. Germline V CDR1 and CDR2: MNHNY, SVGAGI (reference sequence). This CDR3 region has 14 residues. This CDR3 is CASSTLTGDTEAFF. CDR3 nucleotide sequence: TGTGCCAGCAGTACATTGACAGGGGACACTGAAGCTTTCTTT.

This clone was counted a few times. The CDR3 protein is CASSSIQIVNTEAFF. The CDR3 coding sequence is TGTGCCAGCAGTTCCATACAAATCGTGAACACTGAAGCTTTCTTT. V usage is TRBV6-6 and J usage is TRBJ1-1; D is undetermined. Deletions cut 4 bases from V and 0 bases from J, with 12 bases between. The germline CDR1 and CDR2 sequences are MNHNY and SVGAGI (reference sequence). The CDR3 loop spans 15 amino acids.

The chain links TRBV10-1 to TRBJ1-2; maybe TRBD1 (5 bases). Germline V lookup: CDR1 WNHNN, CDR2 SYGVQD (reference sequence). The CDR3 totals 13 residues. V was trimmed by 8 bases and J by 8 bases, leaving 18 bases between them. The CDR3 region has the DNA TGCGCCAGCTCCTCCTCCCAGGGAGGGGGCTACACCTTC. Translation: CASSSSQGGGYTF.

There are many counts of this clone. This rearrangement joins TRBV6-1 to TRBJ1-5, with D tentatively TRBD1 (6 bases). CDR3 size: 15 residues. Germline V lookup: CDR1 MNHNS, CDR2 SASEGT. Trimming removed 4 bases at V and 2 bases at J, with 12 bases between. CDR3 sequence: CASSGTAEGNQPQHF. CDR3 in DNA: TGTGCCAGCAGTGGGACAGCCGAGGGCAATCAGCCCCAGCATTTT.

CDR3 nucleotides: TGTGCCAGCAGGATAGCGGTTCAAGGGGAGCTGTTTTTT. It specifies CASRIAVQGELFF. V usage is TRBV6-5 and J usage is TRBJ2-2; tentative D call: TRBD2 (6 bases). Germline-derived CDR1 and CDR2 are MNHEY and SVGAGI. V lost 6 bases, J lost 8 bases, and 13 bases lay in between. The CDR3 is made up of 13 amino acids.

The J gene is TRBJ1-4, the V gene TRBV11-2, with 12 bases aligning to TRBD1. This CDR3 has 17 amino acids. With V trimmed by 3 bases and J by 8 bases, 10 bases remained unmatched. The germline gives CDR1 SGHAT, CDR2 FQNNGV. In DNA form, the CDR3 reads TGTGCCAGCAGCTTGATGGGGACAGGGGGCGCTGAGGAAAAACTGTTTTTT. Protein: CASSLMGTGGAEEKLFF.

Concerning this clone itself: Other nucleotide sequences in the sample specify the same CDR3. The V and J genes are TRBV30 and TRBJ1-5, with TRBD1 identical over 7 bases. CDR3 length: 14 amino acids. V was clipped by 3 bases and J by 7 bases; unmatched bases: 9. Germline V gene data show CDR1 as GTSNPN and CDR2 as SVGIG (reference sequence). CDR3 in amino acids: CAWSTTGVIQPQHF. The CDR3 DNA sequence: TGTGCCTGGAGCACCACAGGGGTGATCCAGCCCCAGCATTTT.

This clone was picked up a small number of times. This chain connects TRBV30 to TRBJ1-1; D gene uncertain. Trimming pared 0 bases from V and 3 bases from J, leaving 5 bases between. CDR1 GTSNPN and CDR2 SVGIG come from the germline V gene (reference sequence). The CDR3 has 12 residues. The CDR3 reads CAWSVTDTEAFF. Here the CDR3 DNA reads TGTGCCTGGAGTGTAACAGACACTGAAGCTTTCTTT.

V usage is TRBV7-2 and J usage is TRBJ1-2, with 8 bases matching TRBD1. Germline CDR1 and CDR2: SGHTA and FQGNSA. The CDR3 length is 15 residues. Trimming cost V 6 bases and J 2 bases; bases outside gene matches: 8. CDR3 loop: CASSPGQGVNYGYTF. DNA of the CDR3: TGTGCCAGCAGTCCCGGACAGGGAGTAAACTATGGCTACACCTTC. Complete variable domain (other parts from reference TRBV7-2 and TRBJ1-2): GAGVSQSPSNKVTEKGKDVELRCDPISGHTALYWYRQSLGQGLEFLIYFQGNSAPDKSGLPSDRFSAERTGGSVSTLTIQRTQQEDSAVYLCASSPGQGVNYGYTFGSGTRLTVV.

V usage is TRBV28 and J usage is TRBJ1-1; D unclear. V lost 3 bases, J lost 5 bases, and 7 bases lay in between. Germline loops: CDR1 MDHEN, CDR2 SYDVKM. The CDR3 is 12 residues long. CDR3 sequence: CASSFDLTEAFF. In DNA, the CDR3 is TGTGCCAGCAGTTTCGACTTGACTGAAGCTTTCTTT. Full variable domain (missing parts from reference TRBV28 and TRBJ1-1): DVKVTQSSRYLVKRTGEKVFLECVQDMDHENMFWYRQDPGLGLRLIYFSYDVKMKEKGDIPEGYSVSREKKERFSLILESASTNQTSMYLCASSFDLTEAFFGQGTRLTVV.

This chain uses TRBV29-1 with TRBJ2-5, with 7 nucleotides matching TRBD2. The J call may be faulty, since TRBJ2-7 better matches the DNA end. The CDR3 length is 13 residues. CDR1 is SQVTM, CDR2 ANQGSEA, per germline. The DNA for the CDR3 is TGCAGCGCCGCGCTGGGGAGGGATCGCGAGCAGTACTTC. The encoded protein is CSAALGRDREQYF.

The V and J genes are TRBV15 and TRBJ1-4; 7 bases map to TRBD1. The germline CDR1 and CDR2 sequences are LNHNV and YYDKDF (reference sequence). The CDR3 contains 16 residues. After removal of 3 bases from V and 5 bases from J, the junction contained 9 bases not matched to a gene. CDR3 region: CATSREPGTVNEKLFF. The DNA for the CDR3 is TGTGCCACCAGCAGGGAGCCCGGGACAGTAAATGAAAAACTGTTTTTT.

V and J are TRBV7-3 and TRBJ1-1; no definite D call. The V end was cut by 6 bases, the J end by 4 bases, with 12 bases between. The CDR3 spans 13 residues. The V gene's germline CDR1 is SGHTA and CDR2 FQGTGA. Here the CDR3 reads CASSYLGSTEAFF. CDR3 nucleotide sequence: TGTGCCAGCAGTTATCTGGGGAGCACTGAAGCTTTCTTT.

This chain connects TRBV5-1 to TRBJ2-1; D remains ambiguous. The V gene lost 7 bases and the J gene lost 6 bases, with 17 bases spanning the gap. Germline lookup yields CDR1 SGHRS and CDR2 YFSETQ. CDR3 length: 14 amino acids. The CDR3 is CASHETRGSNEQFF. For the CDR3, the DNA is TGCGCCAGCCATGAGACGAGAGGTAGCAATGAGCAGTTCTTC.

The chain recombines TRBV7-6 with TRBJ1-5, with TRBD1 as a possible D gene (6 bases). Trimming pared 1 base from V and 0 bases from J, leaving 7 bases between. Germline-derived CDR1 and CDR2 are SGHVS and FNYEAQ. This CDR3 contains 15 residues. The CDR3 DNA reads as TGTGCCAGCAGCTTAGTGGACAGTAGCAATCAGCCCCAGCATTTT. This translates into CASSLVDSSNQPQHF.

The chain joins TRBV4-3 to TRBJ1-2; D might be TRBD1 (6 bases). Germline V gene lookup returns CDR1 LGHNA and CDR2 YSLEER. Trimming left V 1 base short and J 4 bases short, with 13 bases between. The CDR3 spans 15 residues. CDR3: CASSQARRQVYGYTF. DNA of the CDR3: TGCGCCAGCAGCCAAGCTCGCAGACAGGTCTATGGCTACACCTTC.

This clone appeared a single time. CDR3 in amino acids: CASSWGGGSSYEQYF. Written as DNA, the CDR3 is TGTGCCAGCAGTTGGGGCGGGGGGAGCTCCTACGAGCAGTACTTC. This chain joins TRBV5-6 and TRBJ2-7, with 8 bases lining up with TRBD2. The germline gives CDR1 SGHDT, CDR2 YYEEEE. The trim removed 5 bases at V and 0 bases at J, leaving 7 bases unmatched. The CDR3 runs to 15 residues.

The rearrangement links TRBV4-1 to TRBJ2-7; no clear D gene. Germline CDR1 MGHRA, CDR2 YSYEKL. The CDR3 has 15 amino acids. V shed 3 bases and J shed 5 bases, with 17 bases lying between them. CDR3: CASSQNSLEENEQYF. CDR3 nucleotide sequence: TGCGCCAGCAGCCAGAATAGTTTAGAGGAAAACGAGCAGTACTTC.

This rearrangement joins TRBV23-1 to TRBJ2-2; the D gene is possibly TRBD2 (5 bases). TRBV23-1 falls under the ORF class, with uncertain function. V was clipped by 4 bases and J by 6 bases, with 21 bases between them. This CDR3 contains 17 residues. The CDR3 is CASSLRREKVGAGELFF. CDR3 bases: TGCGCCAGCAGTCTGCGAAGGGAAAAGGTCGGGGCCGGGGAGCTGTTTTTT.

This clone was seen only a few times. V is TRBV2 and J is TRBJ1-2, with D perhaps matching TRBD1 (6 bases). Deletions cut 8 bases from V and 2 bases from J, with 15 bases between. Germline V gene data show CDR1 as SNHLY and CDR2 as FYNNEI. The CDR3 totals 14 residues. DNA of the CDR3: TGTGCCAGCCACGATAGGACAGTGAACTATGGCTACACCTTC. As protein: CASHDRTVNYGYTF.